One sample yielded the 26 T cell receptor beta chains listed below, sequenced in a study of beta chain features in type 1 diabetes. The study's findings and limits: When Type 1 diabetes patients were examined, their TCRB CDR3s proved moderately but significantly shorter in all four CD4+ subsets.

The whole isolated RNA underwent reverse transcription, so sequencing captured expressed TCRB transcripts. The assay was immunoSEQ multiplex PCR, and TCRdb's table has in-frame clones only and misses some. The table records around 710,000 clones, approximately 13% of them present only once. What these receptors recognize is not known. Source material: naive CD4+ T cells from blood. The source of these receptors is a man aged 30 to 39 with type 1 diabetes.

This sequence joins TRBV29-1 and TRBJ2-7; D remains unclear. The CDR3 contains 15 residues. CDR1 SQVTM and CDR2 ANQGSEA come from the germline V gene. Trimming shortened V by 1 base and J by 1 base, and 14 bases separated the two germline ends. The DNA of the CDR3 is TGCAGCGTTGAAGGATGGCCCCAGGTGTCCTACGAGCAGTACTTC. Protein sequence: CSVEGWPQVSYEQYF.

On this clone: The sample has other DNA sequences that encode this CDR3 too. The chain has TRBV19 and TRBJ2-2; 7 nucleotides agree with TRBD1. The germline V gene encodes CDR1 LNHDA and CDR2 SQIVND (reference sequence). The CDR3 spans 15 residues. The ends lost 4 bases at V and 0 bases at J; junction bases unmatched: 2. The CDR3 sequence: CASSRGTANTGELFF. DNA for the CDR3: TGTGCCAGTAGTAGGGGGACAGCGAACACCGGGGAGCTGTTTTTT.

This clone was detected a few times. The chain carries TRBV19 and TRBJ1-1, with 7 bases identical to TRBD1. Germline values: CDR1 LNHDA, CDR2 SQIVND (reference sequence). The V gene end was trimmed by 4 bases and the J gene end by 2 bases; junction bases not matched to a gene: 4. This CDR3 contains 14 residues. The CDR3 DNA sequence: TGTGCCAGTAGTACAGGGGGAGTAAACACTGAAGCTTTCTTT. This translates into CASSTGGVNTEAFF.

The table lists this clone with a few counts. This chain joins TRBV19 and TRBJ2-7; 9 bases are shared with TRBD2. This CDR3 contains 14 residues. The junction had 6 bases not matched to a gene; V was cut back by 5 bases and J by 4 bases. Germline-derived CDR1 and CDR2 are LNHDA and SQIVND (reference sequence). The CDR3 bases are TGTGCCAGTAGTCCGGGACTAGCTGGTTACGAGCAGTACTTC. Residues: CASSPGLAGYEQYF.

V is TRBV6-5 and J is TRBJ2-1, with D unresolved. CDR3 size: 16 residues. Germline loops: CDR1 MNHEY, CDR2 SVGAGI. V was clipped by 0 bases and J by 7 bases, with 16 bases between them. DNA for the CDR3: TGTGCCAGCAGTTACTCGATGTGGCAGGCTGGGAATGAGCAGTTCTTC. Residues: CASSYSMWQAGNEQFF.

This clone was observed a few times. The chain couples TRBV30 to TRBJ1-6; D unresolved. This CDR3 comprises 15 residues. Between the trimmed V and J ends, which lost 0 bases and 8 bases, there was a span of 14 bases. Germline loops: CDR1 GTSNPN, CDR2 SVGIG (reference sequence). CDR3 coding DNA: TGTGCCTGGAGTGTCACGGACGGATTACATTCACCCCTCCACTTT. It specifies CAWSVTDGLHSPLHF.

The V call is TRBV5-6, the J call TRBJ2-6; D is uncertain. The CDR3 consists of 17 residues. Trimming stripped 0 bases from V and 0 bases from J, with 10 bases between. From germline, CDR1 is SGHDT and CDR2 YYEEEE. The CDR3 nucleotides read TGTGCCAGCAGCTTGGTCAGCGCTTACTCTGGGGCCAACGTCCTGACTTTC. Translating it yields CASSLVSAYSGANVLTF.

V usage is TRBV6-5 and J usage is TRBJ1-1, with D uncertain. The CDR3 length is 13 residues. Germline V gene lookup returns CDR1 MNHEY and CDR2 SVGAGI. Trimming removed 5 bases at V and 1 base at J, with 8 bases between. This chain's CDR3 is CASSLDRNTEAFF. The CDR3 DNA reads as TGTGCCAGCAGTCTCGACCGGAACACTGAAGCTTTCTTT.

In its sample, this clone was seen a few times. The V call is TRBV5-6, the J call TRBJ2-3, with D unclear. CDR1 and CDR2 (germline): SGHDT, YYEEEE. The CDR3 covers 16 residues. V was pared by 4 bases and J by 1 base, with 16 bases between. For the CDR3, the DNA is TGTGCCAGCAGCATCACTGAGCTGCGTGGCACAGATACGCAGTATTTT. As protein: CASSITELRGTDTQYF. The whole variable domain, remainder taken from reference TRBV5-6 and TRBJ2-3, is DAGVTQSPTHLIKTRGQQVTLRCSPKSGHDTVSWYQQALGQGPQFIFQYYEEEERQRGNFPDRFSGHQFPNYSSELNVNALLLGDSALYLCASSITELRGTDTQYFGPGTRLTVL.

This clone was observed a handful of times. The chain combines TRBV14 with TRBJ2-2; the D gene is possibly TRBD2 (5 bases). The CDR3 is 13 residues long. Germline CDR1 is SGHDN and CDR2 is FVKESK. The V end was cut by 1 base, the J end by 6 bases, with 6 bases between. CDR3 loop: CASSQASPGELFF. The DNA of the CDR3 is TGTGCCAGCAGCCAAGCTAGCCCCGGGGAGCTGTTTTTT.

This clone was observed a few times. The identical CDR3 is also encoded by other nucleotide sequences in the sample. This chain uses TRBV7-2 with TRBJ2-5; 9 bases map to TRBD1. The CDR3 runs 14 residues. In germline, CDR1 is SGHTA, CDR2 FQGNSA. With 4 bases clipped from V and 5 bases from J, the junction kept 5 bases outside the gene matches. CDR3 DNA: TGTGCCAGCAGCTCGGGGACAGGGAGGGAGACCCAGTACTTC. It is translated as CASSSGTGRETQYF. The variable domain in full, with the rest retrieved from reference TRBV7-2 and TRBJ2-5, is GAGVSQSPSNKVTEKGKDVELRCDPISGHTALYWYRQSLGQGLEFLIYFQGNSAPDKSGLPSDRFSAERTGGSVSTLTIQRTQQEDSAVYLCASSSGTGRETQYFGPGTRLLVL.

V gene TRBV5-1 combines with J gene TRBJ2-7, with D unresolved. The ends were cut back, 4 bases at V and 2 bases at J, with 10 bases in the middle. The CDR3 consists of 13 residues. Per the germline V gene, CDR1 is SGHRS and CDR2 is YFSETQ. CDR3 region: CASSPQSTYEQYF. The CDR3 nucleotides are TGCGCCAGCAGCCCACAAAGCACCTACGAGCAGTACTTC.

This clone was found a few times. This chain joins TRBV5-1 and TRBJ1-6, with unresolved D. This CDR3 spans 14 amino acids. Germline V gene lookup returns CDR1 SGHRS and CDR2 YFSETQ. Trimming cost V 4 bases and J 7 bases, with 12 bases left between them. The CDR3 nucleotides read TGCGCCAGCAGCCCTGTACCCGGGAATTCACCCCTCCACTTT. Translated: CASSPVPGNSPLHF.

This clone was found a few times. V gene TRBV7-9 combines with J gene TRBJ1-1, with 9 bases identical to TRBD1. Germline V lookup: CDR1 SEHNR, CDR2 FQNEAQ (reference sequence). Trimming removed 5 bases from V and 3 bases from J; junction bases left unmatched: 4. CDR3 length: 14 amino acids. CDR3 protein: CASSLGQGYTEAFF. The CDR3 bases are TGTGCCAGCAGCCTGGGACAGGGCTACACTGAAGCTTTCTTT.

A few counts support this clone. The chain couples TRBV6-6 to TRBJ2-3; D might be TRBD1 (6 bases). V was pared by 8 bases and J by 8 bases, with 14 bases between. Per the germline V gene, CDR1 is MNHNY and CDR2 is SVGAGI (reference sequence). This CDR3 has 12 amino acids. The CDR3 reads CASGRDIATQYF. For the CDR3, the DNA is TGTGCCAGCGGCCGGGACATAGCTACGCAGTATTTT.

The V and J genes are TRBV7-2 and TRBJ2-5, with D perhaps matching TRBD1 or TRBD2 (5 bases each). V lost 2 bases and J 4 bases, leaving 11 bases between the germline ends. CDR3 size: 14 residues. CDR1 and CDR2 from the germline V gene are SGHTA and FQGNSA. CDR3 sequence: CASSLLTGGETQYF. For the CDR3, the DNA is TGTGCCAGCAGCTTATTGACTGGGGGAGAGACCCAGTACTTC.

The chain joins TRBV4-3 to TRBJ2-1, with D possibly TRBD1 on 6 matching bases. Trimming cost V 1 base and J 5 bases, with 9 bases left between them. CDR3 length: 14 residues. The germline V gene has CDR1 LGHNA and CDR2 YSLEER. The CDR3 protein is CASSQGRGNNEQFF. CDR3 coding DNA: TGCGCCAGCAGCCAAGGCAGGGGAAACAATGAGCAGTTCTTC.

The chain links TRBV6-5 to TRBJ1-5; TRBD1 matches 9 bases. V lost 5 bases and J lost 3; bases outside the gene matches: 5. Germline CDR1 and CDR2: MNHEY and SVGAGI. The CDR3 contains 15 residues. The CDR3 DNA reads TGTGCCAGCAGTCCTGGGACAGGGTCCAATCAGCCCCAGCATTTT. Translation: CASSPGTGSNQPQHF.

The J gene is TRBJ2-7, the V gene TRBV7-8; either TRBD1 or TRBD2 may supply D (6 bases each). Germline V CDR1 and CDR2: SGHVS, FQNEAQ. V shed 7 bases and J shed 4 bases, with 23 bases lying between them. The CDR3 contains 16 residues. The CDR3 DNA reads TGTGCCAGCACTCAGCTATCGCAAGGGGGGCCTTACGAGCAGTACTTC. Its protein is CASTQLSQGGPYEQYF.

On this clone: At one end, the junction sequence differs from germline, possibly due to a read error. The V and J genes are TRBV10-3 and TRBJ2-5; D call uncertain. The germline gives CDR1 ENHRY, CDR2 SYGVKD. CDR3 length: 12 amino acids. For the CDR3, the DNA is TGTGCCAGCAGTTCTGAAACGGAGACCCAGTACTTC. This translates into CASSSETETQYF.

The rearrangement links TRBV7-6 to TRBJ1-1; D ambiguous. CDR3 length equals 11 residues. Germline CDR1 and CDR2: SGHVS and FNYEAQ. The V end was cut by 6 bases, the J end by 2 bases, with 4 bases between. CDR3 protein: CASSSNTEAFF. The CDR3 coding sequence is TGTGCCAGCAGTTCTAACACTGAAGCTTTCTTT.

This clone came up a few times. This chain joins TRBV29-1 and TRBJ2-1, with D possibly being TRBD2 (5 bases). V was trimmed by 7 bases and J by 1 base, leaving 11 bases between them. The length of the CDR3 is 13 residues. Germline V CDR1 and CDR2: SQVTM, ANQGSEA. As DNA, the CDR3 is TGCAGCGGAGGGATCGGGTCCTACAATGAGCAGTTCTTC. Protein product: CSGGIGSYNEQFF.

This clone turned up a few times. This chain uses TRBV4-3 with TRBJ2-7; D gene ambiguous. CDR3 size: 15 residues. The germline V gene has CDR1 LGHNA and CDR2 YSLEER. Deletions cut 4 bases from V and 1 base from J, with 14 bases between. CDR3 loop: CASSLGYGESYEQYF. The CDR3 coding sequence is TGCGCCAGCAGCCTAGGATACGGCGAGTCCTACGAGCAGTACTTC.

This clone showed up just a few times. V usage is TRBV6-1 and J usage is TRBJ2-2, with D tentatively TRBD2 (6 bases). V lost 6 bases to trimming and J lost 6 bases, with 14 bases between them. Germline assignment: CDR1 MNHNS and CDR2 SASEGT. The CDR3 contains 14 residues. As DNA, the CDR3 is TGTGCCAGCAGAGACAGTGTAGCGGCCGGGGAGCTGTTTTTT. Protein sequence: CASRDSVAAGELFF.

There are a few counts of this clone. The chain links TRBV5-6 to TRBJ1-2; no clear D gene. Germline V gene sequence: CDR1 SGHDT, CDR2 YYEEEE. Trimming shortened V by 0 bases and J by 4 bases, and 13 bases separated the two germline ends. This CDR3 has 15 residues. Here the CDR3 DNA reads TGTGCCAGCAGCTTGGCCGTCGGGCTTTTCTATGGCTACACCTTC. It encodes CASSLAVGLFYGYTF.

This clone was observed a few times. The gene calls are TRBV5-6 and TRBJ2-3, with 7 bases that match TRBD2. The length of the CDR3 is 15 residues. The V gene's germline CDR1 is SGHDT and CDR2 YYEEEE. J gave up 6 bases and V 2 bases, and 9 bases lay outside the gene matches. The CDR3 is CASSFLGTNEDTQYF. As DNA, the CDR3 is TGTGCCAGCAGCTTTTTAGGGACTAACGAGGATACGCAGTATTTT.